The 27 T cell receptor beta chains reported below all come from one sample, sequenced in a study of CXCR3-negative and CXCR3-positive naive CD8 T cells. The TRB cDNA libraries were prepared by 5' RACE with UMI labels. TCRdb re-called the 5' RACE reads; one entry per CDR3 protein, DNA not given. Seen in this sample are about 130,000 distinct CDR3 sequences; the ten most common clones hold around 0.5%. Input material: naive CXCR3- CD8+ T cells from blood. Subset denoted: CD45RO-CCR7+CD27+CD95- naive CD8+ T cells lacking CXCR3 (TNR3-). These receptors originate from a human donor in good health. Some clones in this sample may be carry-over from other donors' samples.

The chain links TRBV10-3 to TRBJ2-5; TCRdb lists TRBD1, though no DNA is available to test this call. The germline CDR1 and CDR2 sequences are ENHRY and SYGVKD. The CDR3 spans 17 residues. The CDR3 sequence is CAISEGRDSGDQETQYF.

The V call is TRBV12-3 or TRBV12-4, the J call TRBJ2-7; the D call of TRBD1 rests on TCRdb alone, since no DNA is present to check it. The CDR3 consists of 14 residues. CDR3 amino acids: CASSFGASSYEQYF.

V usage is TRBV6-5 and J usage is TRBJ1-2; TCRdb selects TRBD1, and the lack of DNA leaves this call unchecked. This CDR3 comprises 15 residues. Per the germline V gene, CDR1 is MNHEY and CDR2 is SVGAGI. CDR3 sequence: CASSYVGEQEAGYTF.

This chain joins TRBV29-1 and TRBJ2-1; the TCRdb D gene call, TRBD2, has no DNA to confirm it. This CDR3 has 19 residues. In germline, CDR1 is SQVTM, CDR2 ANQGSEA. CDR3 region: CSVEPIKTSGPFSYNEQFF.

The chain recombines TRBV19 with TRBJ1-1; TCRdb's D call of TRBD1 is untestable without DNA. The germline V gene encodes CDR1 LNHDA and CDR2 SQIVND (reference sequence). The CDR3 runs 15 residues. The CDR3 region is CASSPWTGENTEAFF.

The rearrangement uses TRBV28 and TRBJ1-5. CDR3 length: 19 amino acids. Germline-derived CDR1 and CDR2 are MDHEN and SYDVKM. CDR3 in amino acids: CTTHPSRAGDRIGNQPQHF.

This chain links TRBV29-1 with TRBJ2-7; TCRdb selects TRBD1, and the lack of DNA leaves this call unchecked. Looked up from germline, CDR1 is SQVTM and CDR2 is ANQGSEA. The CDR3 consists of 13 residues. The CDR3 loop reads CSVLGQGTDEQYF.

This rearrangement joins TRBV29-1 to TRBJ2-3; TCRdb's D call, TRBD2, is unchecked because there is no DNA. Germline V gene lookup returns CDR1 SQVTM and CDR2 ANQGSEA. The CDR3 spans 19 residues. CDR3 protein: CSVRGLWDPGLGATDTQYF.

The chain combines TRBV4-1 with TRBJ1-5. Germline loops: CDR1 MGHRA, CDR2 YSYEKL. This CDR3 is built from 16 residues. The CDR3: CASSKAQRSGNQPQHF.

The chain carries TRBV5-1 and TRBJ2-3; there is no DNA to check the TCRdb D call of TRBD1. This CDR3 contains 14 residues. The germline V gene has CDR1 SGHRS and CDR2 YFSETQ. This chain's CDR3 is CASSLTGGVDTQYF.

This sequence joins TRBV14 and TRBJ2-1. Germline lookup yields CDR1 SGHDN and CDR2 FVKESK. The CDR3 runs 16 residues. CDR3 region: CASSHQPTGSYNEQFF.

The gene calls are TRBV6-6 and TRBJ1-2. The CDR3 is 15 amino acids. CDR1 MNHNY and CDR2 SVGAGI come from the germline V gene (reference sequence). CDR3 region: CASSYSKGNSYGYTF.

V usage is TRBV20-1 and J usage is TRBJ2-7; TCRdb's D call, TRBD1, is unchecked because there is no DNA. CDR1 and CDR2 (germline): DFQATT, SNEGSKA (reference sequence). CDR3 size: 14 residues. CDR3 amino acids: CSANTGGYIYEQYF.

This chain connects TRBV4-1 to TRBJ2-1. Germline loops: CDR1 MGHRA, CDR2 YSYEKL. The CDR3 extends over 16 amino acids. The CDR3 sequence is CASSQYKADPNNEQFF.

The chain joins TRBV7-9 to TRBJ2-2; the TCRdb call, TRBD1, lacks DNA for checking. Germline CDR1 is SEHNR and CDR2 is FQNEAQ (reference sequence). The CDR3 spans 17 residues. The CDR3 region is CASSTPPGRPNTGELFF.

The rearrangement uses TRBV7-9 and TRBJ2-2; TCRdb picks TRBD1, but there is no DNA to check that call. Germline CDR1 SEHNR, CDR2 FQNEAQ (reference sequence). The CDR3 consists of 15 residues. This CDR3 is CASSSPDRPTGELFF. The full variable domain, its missing parts supplied by reference TRBV7-9 and TRBJ2-2, is DTGVSQNPRHKITKRGQNVTFRCDPISEHNRLYWYRQTLGQGPEFLTYFQNEAQLEKSRLLSDRFSAERPKGSFSTLEIQRTEQGDSAMYLCASSSPDRPTGELFFGEGSRLTVL.

The rearrangement joins TRBV7-9 to TRBJ1-4; TCRdb's D call, TRBD1, is unchecked because there is no DNA. The CDR3 length is 16 residues. Per germline, CDR1 SEHNR and CDR2 FQNEAQ (reference sequence). CDR3: CASSLGLRGGREKLFF.

The V call is TRBV19, the J call TRBJ2-1. CDR3 length: 15 amino acids. CDR1 LNHDA and CDR2 SQIVND come from the germline V gene (reference sequence). CDR3 region: CASSLGTRRYNEQFF.

The V and J genes are TRBV27 and TRBJ2-5; TCRdb's D gene call, TRBD1, goes unchecked for lack of DNA. This CDR3 is 17 amino acids long. Germline V gene sequence: CDR1 MNHEY, CDR2 SMNVEV (reference sequence). Here the CDR3 reads CASSPLLGRGDQETQYF.

V gene TRBV5-8 combines with J gene TRBJ2-1; TCRdb selects TRBD2, and the lack of DNA leaves this call unchecked. Germline loops: CDR1 SGHTS, CDR2 YDEGEE. This CDR3 contains 11 residues. CDR3 sequence: CASSRGTPRIF. Based on the CDR3 plus reference TRBV5-8 and TRBJ2-1, the full variable domain is EAGVTQSPTHLIKTRGQQATLRCSPISGHTSVYWYQQALGLGLQFLLWYDEGEERNRGNFPPRFSGRQFPNYSSELNVNALELEDSALYLCASSRGTPRIFGPGTRLTVL.

The chain has TRBV20-1 and TRBJ2-7; TCRdb calls TRBD1, which cannot be checked without DNA. The CDR3 is 14 residues long. The germline V gene encodes CDR1 DFQATT and CDR2 SNEGSKA (reference sequence). CDR3 sequence reads: CSARTRQGTYEQYF.

V and J are TRBV6-6 and TRBJ2-3; the D call of TRBD2 rests on TCRdb alone, since no DNA is present to check it. Germline V gene data show CDR1 as MNHNY and CDR2 as SVGAGI (reference sequence). CDR3 length: 16 amino acids. CDR3 loop: CASSYWRGGETDTQYF.

This rearrangement joins TRBV11-2 to TRBJ2-7; TCRdb proposes TRBD2, but this gene call is untestable without DNA. CDR3 length equals 13 residues. From germline, CDR1 is SGHAT and CDR2 FQNNGV. CDR3 in amino acids: CASSSGTGYEQYF.

The chain carries TRBV27 and TRBJ1-1. Germline V CDR1 and CDR2: MNHEY, SMNVEV (reference sequence). CDR3 length equals 14 residues. The CDR3 sequence: CASSPANLNTEAFF.

V and J are TRBV20-1 and TRBJ2-7; the TCRdb call, TRBD2, lacks DNA for checking. Germline CDR1 DFQATT, CDR2 SNEGSKA (reference sequence). The CDR3 is made up of 14 amino acids. The CDR3 loop reads CSARRLAAAYEQYF.

CDR3 protein: CASSPTSGGAYGQPYEQYF. The chain combines TRBV28 with TRBJ2-7; the TCRdb call, TRBD2, lacks DNA for checking. This CDR3 has 19 residues. The germline V gene has CDR1 MDHEN and CDR2 SYDVKM.

The chain recombines TRBV4-1 with TRBJ2-7. Germline CDR1 and CDR2: MGHRA and YSYEKL. The CDR3 contains 15 residues. This CDR3 is CASSPILGLSAEQYF.